The clone carrying this T cell receptor (beta chain) was recorded a few times. Its antigen is unidentified. Cultured CD4+ T-cell DNA underwent Oncomine TCR Beta short-read sequencing. TCRdb re-called the PCR reads with MiXCR, one entry per CDR3 protein. The table lists 15,000 or so distinct CDR3 sequences, around 30% of them singletons, with around 20% in the top ten. These data are taken from a study of vaccination and CD4 T cells after COVID-19. The germline V gene encodes CDR1 SGHNT and CDR2 YYREEE (reference sequence). This CDR3 is 15 amino acids long. The V end was cut by 0 bases, the J end by 2 bases, with 8 bases between. Treatment given: roughly 10-day PBMC culture with coronavirus spike peptide pools or control peptides (ViraFEST assay).

The chain employs TRBV5-4 and TRBJ2-2; D ambiguous. The sequence derives from a human donor with COVID-19. Sequencing used cultured CD4+ T cells from blood. CDR3 nucleotides: TGTGCCAGCAGCTTGGACCTAGTAAACACCGGGGAGCTGTTTTTT. Its protein product is CASSLDLVNTGELFF.